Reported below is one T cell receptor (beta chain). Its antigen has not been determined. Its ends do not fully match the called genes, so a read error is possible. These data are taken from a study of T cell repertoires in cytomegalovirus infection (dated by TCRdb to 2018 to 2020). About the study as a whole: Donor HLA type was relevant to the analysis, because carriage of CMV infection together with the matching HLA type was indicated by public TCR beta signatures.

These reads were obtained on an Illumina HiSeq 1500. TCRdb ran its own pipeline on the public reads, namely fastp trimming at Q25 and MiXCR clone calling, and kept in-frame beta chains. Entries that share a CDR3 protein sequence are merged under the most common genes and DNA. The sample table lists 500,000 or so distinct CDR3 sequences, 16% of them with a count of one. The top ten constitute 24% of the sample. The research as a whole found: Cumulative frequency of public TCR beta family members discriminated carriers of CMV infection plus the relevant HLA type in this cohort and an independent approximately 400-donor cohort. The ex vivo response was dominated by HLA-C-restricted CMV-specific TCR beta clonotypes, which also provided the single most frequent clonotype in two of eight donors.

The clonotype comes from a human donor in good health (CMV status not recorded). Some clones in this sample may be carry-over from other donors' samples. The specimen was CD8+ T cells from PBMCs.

The CDR3 reads as follows: CASRYSTETQYF. The nucleotides read TGTGCAAGCAGGTATAGCACAGAGACGCAGTATTTT. Recombination connected TRBV7-6 to TRBJ2-3, with the D gene not confidently named. The germline V gene provides CDR1 SGHVS and CDR2 FNYEAQ. The cysteine opens and the phenylalanine closes a CDR3 of 12 amino acids. The read is trimmed to its CDR3 DNA, 36 bases read in frame from base 1.